Below are 29 T cell receptor beta chains sequenced from a single sample in a study of blood T cell repertoires in COVID-19. Clones were sequenced by immunoSEQ multiplex PCR, and TCRdb holds only the in-frame ones, with some missing. The profile shows 200,000 to 250,000 clones, roughly 84% of them singletons. Sample: peripheral blood. Receptor source: a woman aged 80 or over with active or convalescent COVID-19.

The chain recombines TRBV19 with TRBJ2-3; tentatively, D is TRBD2 (5 bases). Trimming pared 7 bases from V and 4 bases from J, leaving 15 bases between. Germline CDR1 is LNHDA and CDR2 is SQIVND (reference sequence). The CDR3 contains 14 residues. The chain's CDR3 is CASKDSSIADTQYF. The CDR3 DNA is TGTGCCAGTAAGGACTCTAGCATTGCAGATACGCAGTATTTT.

This clone was detected only once. The J gene is TRBJ2-4, the V gene TRBV20-1, with unresolved D. Trimming left V 3 bases short and J 5 bases short, with 14 bases between. CDR3 length: 14 residues. CDR1 and CDR2 from the germline V gene are DFQATT and SNEGSKA (reference sequence). The CDR3 protein is CSASSGSPENIQYF. The CDR3 region has the DNA TGCAGTGCTAGTTCAGGTTCTCCTGAAAACATTCAGTACTTC.

The rearrangement joins TRBV27 to TRBJ2-5, with 8 bases that match TRBD1. Germline CDR1 is MNHEY and CDR2 is SMNVEV (reference sequence). The V segment lost 4 bases and the J segment 4 bases; nucleotides outside the gene matches: 5. This CDR3 region has 14 residues. In DNA form, the CDR3 reads TGTGCCAGCAGTTCGACAGGGGCAGGAGAGACCCAGTACTTC. Translating it yields CASSSTGAGETQYF.

This clone was found a few times. The chain joins TRBV9 to TRBJ2-7; possibly TRBD1 for D (5 bases). Trimming took off 4 bases at V and 6 bases at J, with 20 bases between the two ends. This CDR3 comprises 15 residues. Germline CDR1 is SGDLS and CDR2 is YYNGEE. The CDR3 region is CASSPRTTHSGEQYF. The CDR3 nucleotides read TGTGCCAGCAGCCCCCGGACAACCCATTCGGGCGAGCAGTACTTC.

Of note for this clone: The sample has other DNA sequences that encode this CDR3 too. The chain has TRBV5-1 and TRBJ2-5; 10 bases agree with TRBD2. CDR1 is SGHRS and CDR2 is YFSETQ in the germline V gene. With V trimmed by 2 bases and J by 5 bases, 3 bases remained unmatched. The CDR3 extends over 14 amino acids. This chain's CDR3 is CASSFSGRGETQYF. As DNA, the CDR3 is TGCGCCAGCAGCTTCAGCGGGAGGGGGGAGACCCAGTACTTC.

This clone was recorded a few times. The chain has TRBV27 and TRBJ2-2; TRBD1 might be the D (6 bases). Trimming took 6 bases from V and 5 from J, leaving 16 bases between them. This CDR3 is 15 amino acids long. Per the germline V gene, CDR1 is MNHEY and CDR2 is SMNVEV (reference sequence). The CDR3, as DNA: TGTGCCAGCAGCCCACAGGGCCTCGGGACCGGGGAGCTGTTTTTT. Translating gives CASSPQGLGTGELFF.

The chain has TRBV7-3 and TRBJ2-3; the D gene is possibly TRBD1 (5 bases). Trimming shortened V by 4 bases and J by 3 bases, and 11 bases separated the two germline ends. The germline V gene encodes CDR1 SGHTA and CDR2 FQGTGA. This CDR3 is 14 amino acids long. CDR3 amino acids: CASSSPRVTDTQYF. The DNA for the CDR3 is TGTGCCAGCAGCTCCCCCAGGGTGACAGATACGCAGTATTTT.

The V gene is TRBV4-2, the J gene TRBJ2-4, with D possibly TRBD2 on 5 matching bases. This CDR3 is built from 15 residues. The V end lost 5 bases, the J end lost 8 bases, and 19 bases lay between the germline ends. Germline V lookup: CDR1 LGHNA, CDR2 YNFKEQ. In DNA, the CDR3 is TGTGCCAGCAGCATCGCCTCGGGGTTAATGGACATTCAGTACTTC. Residues: CASSIASGLMDIQYF.

In this sample, this clone turned up once. V usage is TRBV27 and J usage is TRBJ2-1; the match to TRBD2 covers 9 bases. After removal of 1 base from V and 4 bases from J, the junction contained 14 bases not matched to a gene. Germline V gene sequence: CDR1 MNHEY, CDR2 SMNVEV (reference sequence). There are 19 residues in the CDR3. The CDR3 sequence: CASSLLTSGDGTHYNEQFF. The CDR3 DNA reads TGTGCCAGCAGTTTATTGACTAGCGGCGATGGGACCCATTACAATGAGCAGTTCTTC.

This chain uses TRBV6-9 with TRBJ1-1; a weak D match, TRBD1 (5 bases). With 9 bases removed from V and 1 base from J, the gap between germline ends came to 12 bases. Germline V gene sequence: CDR1 MNHGY, CDR2 SVAAGI. This CDR3 is built from 13 residues. CDR3 residues: CARGTGENTEAFF. CDR3 DNA sequence: TGTGCCAGAGGCACAGGAGAGAACACTGAAGCTTTCTTT.

This clone was observed a single time. CDR3 protein: CASSLSGEVTEAFF. For the CDR3, the DNA is TGTGCCAGCAGCTTATCGGGGGAGGTCACTGAAGCTTTCTTT. This chain uses TRBV7-9 with TRBJ1-1, with D possibly being TRBD1 (5 bases). CDR1 SEHNR and CDR2 FQNEAQ come from the germline V gene (reference sequence). Trimming pared 2 bases from V and 4 bases from J, leaving 11 bases between. The CDR3 length is 14 residues.

This clone has a handful of counts. V gene TRBV7-2 combines with J gene TRBJ2-7; 8 nucleotides agree with TRBD2. The CDR3 loop spans 16 amino acids. Trimming took 1 base from V and 9 from J; bases not matched to a gene: 14. Germline-derived CDR1 and CDR2 are SGHTA and FQGNSA. The CDR3 protein is CASSLELIGGANRQYF. The DNA of the CDR3 is TGTGCCAGCAGCTTAGAGTTGATCGGGGGGGCTAATAGGCAGTACTTC.

The chain uses TRBV11-3 and TRBJ1-4; the match to TRBD1 covers 9 bases. After removal of 8 bases from V and 7 bases from J, the junction contained 8 bases not matched to a gene. Germline-derived CDR1 and CDR2 are SGHNT and YENEEA. This CDR3 has 14 amino acids. This CDR3 reads CASQRQGGVEKLFF. The CDR3 DNA reads TGTGCCAGCCAGCGACAGGGGGGGGTTGAAAAACTGTTTTTT.

The CDR3 here is CASSLDGASGQPQHF. The CDR3 bases are TGTGCCAGCAGCTTGGATGGGGCATCGGGCCAGCCCCAGCATTTT. This chain uses TRBV5-4 with TRBJ1-5; a possible D gene is TRBD1 (5 bases). Trimming pared 0 bases from V and 7 bases from J, leaving 14 bases between. CDR3 length: 15 residues. CDR1 and CDR2 from the germline V gene are SGHNT and YYREEE (reference sequence). The full variable domain, rest sourced from reference TRBV5-4 and TRBJ1-5, is ETGVTQSPTHLIKTRGQQVTLRCSSQSGHNTVSWYQQALGQGPQFIFQYYREEENGRGNFPPRFSGLQFPNYSSELNVNALELDDSALYLCASSLDGASGQPQHFGDGTRLSIL.

The V call is TRBV15, the J call TRBJ1-3, with D hard to call. Germline-derived CDR1 and CDR2 are LNHNV and YYDKDF (reference sequence). The V end was cut by 1 base, the J end by 0 bases, with 7 bases between. The CDR3 has 15 residues. CDR3 sequence: CATSRGRASGNTIYF. Written as DNA, the CDR3 is TGTGCCACCAGCAGAGGGAGAGCCTCTGGAAACACCATATATTTT.

The chain has TRBV12-3 or TRBV12-4 and TRBJ1-6, with D unresolved. This CDR3 comprises 13 residues. Trimming took 2 bases from V and 7 from J, leaving 6 bases between them. In nucleotides, the CDR3 is TGTGCCAGCAGTTTAACGGGAAATTCACCCCTCCACTTT. Amino acids: CASSLTGNSPLHF.

CDR3 nucleotides: TGTGCCAGCAGGGGACTAGCGGGGGGGTCTAGCACAGATACGCAGTATTTT. It yields the protein CASRGLAGGSSTDTQYF. The genes are TRBV4-2 and TRBJ2-3, with TRBD2 identical over 16 bases. Germline-derived CDR1 and CDR2 are LGHNA and YNFKEQ. The length of the CDR3 is 17 residues. J lost 0 bases, V lost 6 bases, and 3 bases had no gene match.

J is TRBJ1-2 and V is TRBV5-1; the D gene is possibly TRBD1 (6 bases). Trimming removed 4 bases from V and 4 bases from J, with 17 bases in between. CDR3 length: 15 amino acids. Germline V gene sequence: CDR1 SGHRS, CDR2 YFSETQ. CDR3 coding DNA: TGCGCCAGCAGCACCGAAGGACAGCCCTCCTATGGCTACACCTTC. Translated: CASSTEGQPSYGYTF.

The chain joins TRBV3-1 (or the pseudogene TRBV3-2) to TRBJ2-1, with TRBD1 as a possible D gene (6 bases). Germline values: CDR1 LGHDT, CDR2 YNNKEL (reference sequence). V lost 4 bases, J lost 12 bases, and 22 bases lay in between. This CDR3 contains 15 residues. The CDR3 protein is CASSPRGRGHFGQFF. CDR3 sequence (DNA): TGTGCCAGCAGCCCCCGGGGCAGGGGCCATTTCGGGCAGTTCTTC.

This clone is a singleton in its sample. The CDR3 here is CSAEAGTGGYNEQFF. The CDR3 DNA reads as TGCAGCGCCGAGGCCGGGACAGGGGGCTACAATGAGCAGTTCTTC. The chain uses TRBV29-1 and TRBJ2-1, with 11 bases aligning to TRBD1. The CDR3 extends over 15 amino acids. CDR1 SQVTM and CDR2 ANQGSEA come from the germline V gene. J lost 3 bases, V lost 7 bases, and 8 bases had no gene match.

The gene calls are TRBV29-1 and TRBJ2-1, with a possible D match to TRBD2 (6 bases). This CDR3 has 15 residues. V was cut by 1 base and J by 6 bases, with 16 bases left in between. Per the germline V gene, CDR1 is SQVTM and CDR2 is ANQGSEA. CDR3 protein: CSVEVGSSRANEQFF. Written as DNA, the CDR3 is TGCAGCGTTGAAGTCGGGAGCAGTCGGGCCAATGAGCAGTTCTTC.

This clone was recorded only once. The CDR3 loop is CASSLVRGYFQPHEQYF. DNA for the CDR3: TGCGCCAGCAGCTTGGTAAGGGGGTACTTCCAGCCCCACGAGCAGTACTTC. The rearrangement uses TRBV5-1 and TRBJ2-7, with D maybe TRBD1 (6 bases). Trimming cost V 0 bases and J 5 bases, with 21 bases left between them. This CDR3 has 17 amino acids. CDR1 and CDR2 (germline): SGHRS, YFSETQ.

This chain connects TRBV4-3 to TRBJ1-4; D remains unclear. The CDR3 extends over 14 amino acids. V was shortened by 2 bases and J by 5 bases, with 9 bases between the two germline ends. Germline V gene data show CDR1 as LGHNA and CDR2 as YSLEER. Here the CDR3 reads CASSQRGNNEKLFF. The CDR3 coding sequence is TGCGCCAGCAGCCAACGAGGTAACAATGAAAAACTGTTTTTT.

This chain uses TRBV18 with TRBJ2-7, with D unclear. The V gene's germline CDR1 is KGHSH and CDR2 LQKENI. V lost 3 bases to trimming and J lost 6 bases, with 12 bases between them. This CDR3 spans 13 amino acids. The CDR3 sequence is CASSPPTLVEQYF. The CDR3 DNA is TGTGCCAGCTCACCTCCTACTCTCGTCGAGCAGTACTTC.

This clone was recorded a few times. V and J are TRBV6-2 or TRBV6-3 and TRBJ1-5, with D unclear. Germline values: CDR1 MNHEY, CDR2 SVGEGT. CDR3 length: 14 amino acids. The germline V and J ends were trimmed by 2 bases and 5 bases, with 10 bases remaining between them. CDR3 loop: CASSYPGLDQPQHF. DNA for the CDR3: TGTGCCAGCAGTTACCCCGGACTAGATCAGCCCCAGCATTTT.

The genes are TRBV9 and TRBJ1-6, with a possible D match to TRBD1 (6 bases). The CDR3 covers 17 residues. Germline V gene sequence: CDR1 SGDLS, CDR2 YYNGEE. V dropped 3 bases and J dropped 0 bases, with 13 bases sitting between them. CDR3 sequence (DNA): TGTGCCAGCAGCGCGTCCGGACAGCCCTCCTATAATTCACCCCTCCACTTT. Translation gives CASSASGQPSYNSPLHF.

This chain joins TRBV6-2 or TRBV6-3 and TRBJ2-4; 8 bases are a match to TRBD2. CDR1 and CDR2 (germline): MNHEY, SVGEGT. The CDR3 spans 16 residues. The V gene end was trimmed by 6 bases and the J gene end by 3 bases; junction bases not matched to a gene: 10. The CDR3 nucleotides are TGTGCCAGCAGCCCAGGACACGGGGGGGTCAAAAACATTCAGTACTTC. It specifies CASSPGHGGVKNIQYF.

The chain employs TRBV18 and TRBJ2-3, with 9 bases matching TRBD1. The CDR3 runs 15 residues. Germline loops: CDR1 KGHSH, CDR2 LQKENI. V lost 5 bases and J lost 3; bases outside the gene matches: 6. The CDR3 DNA sequence: TGTGCCAGCTCAGCCCAACAGGGGGCTACAGATACGCAGTATTTT. Its translation is CASSAQQGATDTQYF.

This chain joins TRBV11-3 and TRBJ1-3; maybe TRBD1 (5 bases). Germline CDR1 is SGHNT and CDR2 is YENEEA. CDR3 length: 17 amino acids. Deletions cut 2 bases from V and 1 base from J, with 15 bases between. Written as DNA, the CDR3 is TGTGCCAGCAGCTTATTAGACAGCGCCAGTTCTGGAAACACCATATATTTT. As protein: CASSLLDSASSGNTIYF.